This note documents a single TCR beta chain sequence. From germline, CDR1 is SEHNR and CDR2 FQNEAQ (reference sequence). V lost 1 base and J 5 bases, leaving 5 bases between the germline ends. The CDR3 contains 12 residues. It was with 60 Vbeta and 13 Jbeta primers that the PCR ran. Produced via immunoSEQ multiplex PCR; TCRdb's table is partial and in-frame only. The sample lists around 140,000 clones, around two thirds occurring once. The data are from a study of cytomegalovirus exposure and HLA in healthy donors. The chain joins TRBV7-9 to TRBJ2-5; D not resolved. This TCR came from a woman between 18 and 29 years old in good health and CMV-seronegative. Sequences were obtained from PBMCs. The CDR3, as DNA: TGTGCCAGCAGCTTAGTCTCTGAGACCCAGTACTTC. Translating it yields CASSLVSETQYF.